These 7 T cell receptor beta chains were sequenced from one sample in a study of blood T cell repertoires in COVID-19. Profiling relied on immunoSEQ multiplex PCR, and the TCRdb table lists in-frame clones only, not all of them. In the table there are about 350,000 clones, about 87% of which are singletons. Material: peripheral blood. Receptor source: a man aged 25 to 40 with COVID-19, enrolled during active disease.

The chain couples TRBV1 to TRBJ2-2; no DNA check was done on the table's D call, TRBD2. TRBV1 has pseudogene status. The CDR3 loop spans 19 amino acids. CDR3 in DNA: TGCACCAGCAGCCCCCCTGGGGCTAGCGGGGGAAAGAACACCGGGGAGCTGTTTTTT. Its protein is CTSSPPGASGGKNTGELFF.

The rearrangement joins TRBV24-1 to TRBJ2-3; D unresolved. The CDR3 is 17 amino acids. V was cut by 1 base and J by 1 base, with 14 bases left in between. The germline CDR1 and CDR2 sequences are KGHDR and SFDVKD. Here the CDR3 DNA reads TGTGCCACCAGTGATTTTACCGGGTACGAGGGCACAGATACGCAGTATTTT. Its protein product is CATSDFTGYEGTDTQYF.

In DNA form, the CDR3 reads TGTGCCAGCAGGCCGTTCTGGACAGGAAGGGATGAGCAGTTCTTC. Encoded protein: CASRPFWTGRDEQFF. The chain links TRBV5-8 to TRBJ2-1; 7 nucleotides line up with TRBD1. CDR1 SGHTS and CDR2 YDEGEE come from the germline V gene. Trimming removed 5 bases from V and 8 bases from J; junction bases left unmatched: 13. The CDR3 is 15 amino acids.

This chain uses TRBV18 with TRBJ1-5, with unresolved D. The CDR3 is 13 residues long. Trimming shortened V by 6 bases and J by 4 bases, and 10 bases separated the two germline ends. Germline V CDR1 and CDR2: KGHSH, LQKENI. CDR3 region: CASSLSQNQPQHF. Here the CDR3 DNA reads TGTGCCAGCTCCCTTTCTCAGAATCAGCCCCAGCATTTT.

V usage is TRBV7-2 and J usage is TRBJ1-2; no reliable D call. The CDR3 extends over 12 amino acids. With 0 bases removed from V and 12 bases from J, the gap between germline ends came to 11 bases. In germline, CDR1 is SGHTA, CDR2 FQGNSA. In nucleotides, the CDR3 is TGTGCCAGCAGCTTAGCAGCTAATTTCGACACCTTC. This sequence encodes CASSLAANFDTF.

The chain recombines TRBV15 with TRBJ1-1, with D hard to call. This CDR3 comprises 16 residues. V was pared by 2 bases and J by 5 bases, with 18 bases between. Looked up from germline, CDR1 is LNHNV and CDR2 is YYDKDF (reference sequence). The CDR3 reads CATSRPWGGSGTEAFF. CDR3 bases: TGTGCCACCAGCAGACCTTGGGGAGGGAGTGGGACTGAAGCTTTCTTT.

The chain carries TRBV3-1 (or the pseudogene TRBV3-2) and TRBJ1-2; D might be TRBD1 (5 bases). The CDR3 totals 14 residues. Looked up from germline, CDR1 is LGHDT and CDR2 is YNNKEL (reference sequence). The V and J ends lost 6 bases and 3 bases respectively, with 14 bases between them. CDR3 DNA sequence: TGTGCCAGCAGGCCAAACGGGGGGGACTATGGCTACACCTTC. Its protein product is CASRPNGGDYGYTF.